This passage covers 26 T cell receptor beta chains from one sample sequenced in a study of blood T cell repertoires in COVID-19. The protocol was immunoSEQ multiplex PCR, while the TCRdb copy is restricted to in-frame clones and leaves out a portion. The table includes 300,000 to 350,000 clones, about nine tenths detected once. Sequencing input: peripheral blood. These receptors originate from a woman in her twenties or thirties with COVID-19, enrolled during active disease.

This sequence joins TRBV15 and TRBJ2-5; D is possibly TRBD1 (6 bases). Germline assignment: CDR1 LNHNV and CDR2 YYDKDF (reference sequence). This CDR3 is built from 15 residues. The V end was cut by 4 bases, the J end by 5 bases, with 17 bases between. Here the CDR3 reads CATSILGQSGETQYF. CDR3 bases: TGTGCCACCAGCATACTAGGACAGTCCGGGGAGACCCAGTACTTC.

The rearrangement links TRBV9 to TRBJ1-2; 8 bases line up with TRBD1. The V and J ends lost 5 bases and 3 bases, in that order; junction bases with no gene match: 12. Germline CDR1 and CDR2: SGDLS and YYNGEE. The CDR3 is 16 residues long. CDR3 amino acids: CASSGSWTGSDYGYTF. The CDR3 DNA reads TGTGCCAGCAGTGGTAGTTGGACAGGGTCTGACTATGGCTACACCTTC. Drawing the rest from reference TRBV9 and TRBJ1-2, the complete variable domain is DSGVTQTPKHLITATGQRVTLRCSPRSGDLSVYWYQQSLDQGLQFLIQYYNGEERAKGNILERFSAQQFPDLHSELNLSSLELGDSALYFCASSGSWTGSDYGYTFGSGTRLTVV.

This clone has just a few counts. The rearrangement joins TRBV28 to TRBJ1-6, with 10 bases that match TRBD1. Germline CDR1 is MDHEN and CDR2 is SYDVKM. The CDR3 is made up of 13 amino acids. V lost 6 bases to trimming and J lost 11 bases; unmatched junction nucleotides: 4. The CDR3 region has the DNA TGTGCCAGCAGGGGACAGGGGACGACACCCCTCCACTTT. Translating gives CASRGQGTTPLHF.

The chain couples TRBV13 to TRBJ2-7, with 11 bases aligning to TRBD1. This CDR3 is 14 amino acids long. V was pared by 4 bases and J by 5 bases, with 4 bases of the junction left unmatched. Germline CDR1 and CDR2: PRHDT and FYEKMQ (reference sequence). Here the CDR3 reads CASSSGTGGHEQYF. CDR3 DNA: TGTGCCAGCAGCTCCGGGACAGGGGGTCACGAGCAGTACTTC.

The chain uses TRBV9 and TRBJ1-2; possible D gene TRBD1, 5 bases. The CDR3 runs to 13 residues. Trimming pared 3 bases from V and 4 bases from J, leaving 10 bases between. The germline V gene has CDR1 SGDLS and CDR2 YYNGEE. DNA for the CDR3: TGTGCCAGCAGCGGAGAGACAGTCTATGGCTACACCTTC. It is translated as CASSGETVYGYTF.

The chain combines TRBV5-3 with TRBJ2-2; 8 bases map to TRBD2. TRBV5-3 is an ORF, and what it does is uncertain. V trimming: 3 bases; J trimming: 4 bases; junction bases outside the gene matches: 8. The CDR3 length is 16 residues. CDR3 sequence (DNA): TGTGCCAGAAGCTGGAGCGGGGGCCTCCTCACCGGGGAGCTGTTTTTT. It encodes CARSWSGGLLTGELFF.

This clone was seen once. This sequence joins TRBV7-9 and TRBJ1-2; 7 positions match TRBD1. Germline V gene sequence: CDR1 SEHNR, CDR2 FQNEAQ (reference sequence). Unmatched junction bases numbered 6, after V lost 5 bases and J lost 0 bases. This CDR3 has 15 residues. CDR3 bases: TGTGCCAGCAGCACCCGACAGGGCCCTAACTATGGCTACACCTTC. This encodes CASSTRQGPNYGYTF.

This rearrangement joins TRBV7-5 to TRBJ1-5; no check of the table's D call, TRBD1, against the DNA was made. TRBV7-5 is given as a pseudogene. This CDR3 has 16 amino acids. CDR3 residues: CARSFVRQGIDQPQHF. For the CDR3, the DNA is TGTGCCAGAAGCTTCGTACGGCAGGGAATCGATCAGCCCCAGCATTTT.

This clone has just one count. The gene calls are TRBV5-1 and TRBJ2-7; 9 positions agree with TRBD1. Germline V gives CDR1 SGHRS, CDR2 YFSETQ. The CDR3 runs 13 residues. The junction had 10 bases not matched to a gene; V was cut back by 3 bases and J by 12 bases. CDR3 in amino acids: CASSSTFGQGLYF. The CDR3 region has the DNA TGCGCCAGCAGCTCGACCTTTGGACAGGGGCTGTACTTC.

The rearrangement uses TRBV11-2 and TRBJ2-3; weak D call: TRBD2 (5 bases). Trimming took 0 bases from V and 1 from J, leaving 8 bases between them. CDR1 and CDR2 (germline): SGHAT, FQNNGV. The CDR3 sequence is 15 residues long. The CDR3 loop reads CASSLERVGTDTQYF. CDR3 bases: TGTGCCAGCAGCTTAGAGCGGGTCGGCACAGATACGCAGTATTTT.

V and J are TRBV5-8 and TRBJ1-2; 9 positions agree with TRBD1. Germline loops: CDR1 SGHTS, CDR2 YDEGEE. This CDR3 has 13 residues. Trimming removed 3 bases from V and 8 bases from J; junction bases left unmatched: 5. This CDR3 reads CASSWGQGRGYTF. For the CDR3, the DNA is TGTGCCAGCAGCTGGGGACAGGGACGGGGCTACACCTTC.

The chain links TRBV6-5 to TRBJ1-1; D gene uncertain. Germline V gene lookup returns CDR1 MNHEY and CDR2 SVGAGI. V was clipped by 9 bases and J by 6 bases, with 20 bases between them. The CDR3 runs 14 residues. CDR3 DNA: TGTGCCAGTTGGCCTGGTCGGAGGGTGGCTGAAGCTTTCTTT. It is translated as CASWPGRRVAEAFF.

This clone was observed a single time. The gene calls are TRBV9 and TRBJ1-6; possibly TRBD1 for D (6 bases). From germline, CDR1 is SGDLS and CDR2 YYNGEE. The V end was cut by 2 bases, the J end by 15 bases, with 18 bases between. The CDR3 runs to 14 residues. The CDR3 spells CASSVGRAGEILHF. The CDR3 bases are TGTGCCAGCAGCGTTGGGCGGGCAGGGGAGATCCTCCACTTT.

The rearrangement uses TRBV15 and TRBJ1-1, with 7 bases lining up with TRBD1. The germline V gene has CDR1 LNHNV and CDR2 YYDKDF (reference sequence). CDR3 length equals 13 residues. Trimming cost V 7 bases and J 2 bases; bases outside gene matches: 4. CDR3 sequence: CATNRGLNTEAFF. The CDR3 nucleotides are TGTGCCACCAACAGGGGACTTAACACTGAAGCTTTCTTT.

The chain employs TRBV12-3 or TRBV12-4 and TRBJ2-7; no definite D call. The CDR3 has 12 amino acids. V was cut by 1 base and J by 6 bases, with 7 bases left in between. The CDR3: CASSLVHSEQYV. The CDR3 nucleotides read TGTGCCAGCAGTTTAGTCCACTCCGAGCAGTACGTC.

The chain carries TRBV29-1 and TRBJ2-3; D remains unclear. CDR1 and CDR2 (germline): SQVTM, ANQGSEA. CDR3 length: 13 amino acids. The V end lost 4 bases, the J end lost 2 bases, and 10 bases lay between the germline ends. The CDR3 is CSVGPRFTDTQYF. CDR3 DNA: TGCAGCGTTGGGCCCCGATTCACAGATACGCAGTATTTT.

The rearrangement links TRBV24-1 to TRBJ1-5, with no clear D. V was cut by 6 bases and J by 4 bases, with 6 bases left in between. The CDR3 length is 12 residues. Germline V gene data show CDR1 as KGHDR and CDR2 as SFDVKD. The CDR3 sequence: CATSLSNQPQHF. The CDR3 DNA is TGTGCCACCAGTCTGAGTAATCAGCCCCAGCATTTT.

The chain links TRBV6-2 or TRBV6-3 to TRBJ2-7; 8 bases match TRBD1. The CDR3 totals 14 residues. Germline lookup yields CDR1 MNHEY and CDR2 SVGEGT. V lost 6 bases to trimming and J lost 5 bases; unmatched junction nucleotides: 9. The CDR3 region is CASSRQGARDEQYF. The CDR3 coding sequence is TGTGCCAGCAGCCGTCAGGGGGCGCGGGACGAGCAGTACTTC.

This chain uses TRBV5-1 with TRBJ1-2, with 7 bases identical to TRBD1. The V gene end was trimmed by 1 base and the J gene end by 2 bases; junction bases not matched to a gene: 5. CDR1 and CDR2 from the germline V gene are SGHRS and YFSETQ. This CDR3 region has 15 residues. This CDR3 is CASSLLGGPNYGYTF. The CDR3 DNA follows: TGCGCCAGCAGCTTGTTAGGGGGCCCAAACTATGGCTACACCTTC. Full variable domain (missing parts from reference TRBV5-1 and TRBJ1-2): KAGVTQTPRYLIKTRGQQVTLSCSPISGHRSVSWYQQTPGQGLQFLFEYFSETQRNKGNFPGRFSGRQFSNSRSEMNVSTLELGDSALYLCASSLLGGPNYGYTFGSGTRLTVV.

This chain joins TRBV5-4 and TRBJ2-1, with 8 positions matching TRBD1. V gave up 0 bases and J gave up 7 bases; unmatched junction bases: 6. From germline, CDR1 is SGHNT and CDR2 YYREEE (reference sequence). This CDR3 has 15 amino acids. The CDR3 protein is CASSLGRGLRNEQFF. In DNA, the CDR3 is TGTGCCAGCAGCTTGGGCAGGGGGCTACGAAATGAGCAGTTCTTC.

This chain joins TRBV3-1 (or the pseudogene TRBV3-2) and TRBJ2-3, with D hard to call. V was pared by 3 bases and J by 0 bases, with 4 bases between. Germline CDR1 reads LGHDT; CDR2 reads YNNKEL (reference sequence). The CDR3 is made up of 13 amino acids. CDR3 DNA: TGTGCCAGCAGCCAGAGTAGCACAGATACGCAGTATTTT. This codes for CASSQSSTDTQYF.

The genes are TRBV6-1 and TRBJ2-7; the match to TRBD2 covers 13 bases. Germline CDR1 MNHNS, CDR2 SASEGT. The CDR3 totals 16 residues. The V and J ends lost 4 bases and 6 bases, in that order; junction bases with no gene match: 9. The CDR3 DNA is TGTGCCAGCAGTGTCTTACTAGCGGGGGGGCCGAGCGAGCAGTACTTC. Protein: CASSVLLAGGPSEQYF.

This chain joins TRBV19 and TRBJ2-3, with 10 nucleotides matching TRBD2. CDR3 length: 14 residues. V lost 7 bases, J lost 4 bases, and 5 bases stayed unmatched. Germline V lookup: CDR1 LNHDA, CDR2 SQIVND (reference sequence). The DNA of the CDR3 is TGTGCCAGTAATAAGACTAGCGGGCCAGATACGCAGTATTTT. Amino acids: CASNKTSGPDTQYF. Filled out from reference TRBV19 and TRBJ2-3, the complete variable domain reads DGGITQSPKYLFRKEGQNVTLSCEQNLNHDAMYWYRQDPGQGLRLIYYSQIVNDFQKGDIAEGYSVSREKKESFPLTVTSAQKNPTAFYLCASNKTSGPDTQYFGPGTRLTVL.

The chain combines TRBV7-9 with TRBJ1-4; TRBD1 might be the D (5 bases). This CDR3 comprises 16 residues. With 6 bases removed from V and 7 bases from J, the gap between germline ends came to 21 bases. The germline gives CDR1 SEHNR, CDR2 FQNEAQ (reference sequence). The CDR3 spells CASSAGNTLGGEKLFF. The DNA of the CDR3 is TGTGCCAGCAGTGCAGGCAATACGTTGGGGGGTGAAAAACTGTTTTTT.

CDR3 region: CASSALTSGGTDTQYF. The CDR3 coding sequence is TGTGCCAGCAGTGCCTTAACTAGCGGGGGCACAGATACGCAGTATTTT. The V and J genes are TRBV25-1 and TRBJ2-3, with 10 bases that match TRBD2. V was clipped by 4 bases and J by 1 base; unmatched bases: 5. CDR1 and CDR2 from the germline V gene are MGHDK and SYGVNS. The CDR3 covers 16 residues.

The chain employs TRBV4-2 and TRBJ1-2, with TRBD1 as a possible D gene (5 bases). Trimming removed 0 bases from V and 4 bases from J, with 15 bases in between. Germline V gene lookup returns CDR1 LGHNA and CDR2 YNFKEQ. The CDR3 totals 16 residues. CDR3 amino acids: CASSQEPFGGSYGYTF. In DNA, the CDR3 is TGTGCCAGCAGCCAAGAACCGTTCGGGGGTAGCTATGGCTACACCTTC.